This T cell receptor beta chain stems from a study of CD8+CD57+ T cells in acquired aplastic anemia. Broader study findings: Patients and healthy controls showed no significant CD8+ Simpson's diversity difference. In common between the patients and the controls were twenty-nine CD8+ CDR3 sequences.

On this clonotype itself: What it binds is not known.

The use of genomic DNA as template underpinned the TCR beta VDJ and CDR3 profiling. TCRdb re-called the reads with MiXCR, one entry per CDR3 protein. This table holds hundreds of thousands of distinct CDR3 sequences, roughly half found once. The V segment lost 0 bases and the J segment 0 bases; nucleotides outside the gene matches: 6. This CDR3 has 16 amino acids. Germline CDR1 reads DFQATT; CDR2 reads SNEGSKA (reference sequence). The V and J genes are TRBV20-1 and TRBJ1-1, with 8 bases that match TRBD1. This sequence was found in a human donor with severe aplastic anemia or a healthy control (not recorded which). The sample taken for sequencing was sorted CD4+, CD8+, or CD8+CD57+ T cells (not recorded which) from PBMCs. CDR3 in amino acids: CSARDPRTGMNTEAFF. In DNA, the CDR3 is TGCAGTGCTAGAGATCCGAGGACAGGGATGAACACTGAAGCTTTCTTT.